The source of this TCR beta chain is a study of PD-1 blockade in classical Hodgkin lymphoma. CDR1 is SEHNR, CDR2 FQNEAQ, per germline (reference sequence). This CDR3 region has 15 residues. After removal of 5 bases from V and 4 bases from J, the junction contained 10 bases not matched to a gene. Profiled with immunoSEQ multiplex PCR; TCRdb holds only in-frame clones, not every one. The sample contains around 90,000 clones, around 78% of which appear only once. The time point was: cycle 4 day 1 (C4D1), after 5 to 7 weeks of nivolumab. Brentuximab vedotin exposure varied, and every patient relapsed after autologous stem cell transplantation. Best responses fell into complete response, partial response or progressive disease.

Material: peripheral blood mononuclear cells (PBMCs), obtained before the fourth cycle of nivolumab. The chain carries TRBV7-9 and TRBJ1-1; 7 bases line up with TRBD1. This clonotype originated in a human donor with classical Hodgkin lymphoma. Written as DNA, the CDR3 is TGTGCCAGCAGCCCATACTCCCAGGGGGGCACTGAAGCTTTCTTT. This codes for CASSPYSQGGTEAFF.